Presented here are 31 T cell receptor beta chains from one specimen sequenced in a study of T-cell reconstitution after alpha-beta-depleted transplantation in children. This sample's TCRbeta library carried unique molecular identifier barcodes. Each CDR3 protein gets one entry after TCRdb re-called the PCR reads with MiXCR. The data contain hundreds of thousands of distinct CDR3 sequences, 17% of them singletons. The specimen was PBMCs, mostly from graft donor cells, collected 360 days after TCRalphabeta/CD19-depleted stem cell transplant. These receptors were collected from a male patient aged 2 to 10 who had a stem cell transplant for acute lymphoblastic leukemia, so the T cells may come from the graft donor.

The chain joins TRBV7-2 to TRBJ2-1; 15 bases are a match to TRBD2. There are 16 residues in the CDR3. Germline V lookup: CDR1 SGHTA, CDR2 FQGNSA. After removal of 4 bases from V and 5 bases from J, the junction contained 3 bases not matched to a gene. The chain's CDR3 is CASSWGLAGGNNEQFF. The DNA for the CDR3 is TGTGCCAGCAGCTGGGGACTAGCGGGGGGCAACAATGAGCAGTTCTTC.

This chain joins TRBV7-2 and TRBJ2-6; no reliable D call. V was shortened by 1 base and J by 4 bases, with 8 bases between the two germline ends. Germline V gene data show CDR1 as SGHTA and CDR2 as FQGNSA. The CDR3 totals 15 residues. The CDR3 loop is CASSLVVSGANVLTF. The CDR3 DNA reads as TGTGCCAGCAGCTTAGTTGTATCCGGGGCCAACGTCCTGACTTTC.

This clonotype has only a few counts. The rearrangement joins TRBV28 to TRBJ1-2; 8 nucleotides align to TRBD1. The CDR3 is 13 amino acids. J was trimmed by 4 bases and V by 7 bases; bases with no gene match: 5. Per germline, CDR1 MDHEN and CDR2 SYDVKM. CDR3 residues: CASINRGIYGYTF. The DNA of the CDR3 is TGTGCCAGCATAAACAGGGGGATCTATGGCTACACCTTC.

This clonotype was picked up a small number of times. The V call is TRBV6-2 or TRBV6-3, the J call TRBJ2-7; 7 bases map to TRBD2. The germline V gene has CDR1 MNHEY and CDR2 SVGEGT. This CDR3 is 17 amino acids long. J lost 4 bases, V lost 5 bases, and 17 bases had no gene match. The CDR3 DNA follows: TGTGCCAGCAGTCTACGACGGGGGAGGGCCGGGATATACGAGCAGTACTTC. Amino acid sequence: CASSLRRGRAGIYEQYF.

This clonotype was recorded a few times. The CDR3 loop reads CASSPVGQGRTEAFF. Written as DNA, the CDR3 is TGTGCCAGCTCACCGGTGGGACAGGGTCGTACTGAAGCTTTCTTT. J is TRBJ1-1 and V is TRBV18; 9 bases agree with TRBD1. Germline CDR1 and CDR2: KGHSH and LQKENI. The J segment lost 5 bases and the V segment lost 3 bases, leaving 7 bases of the junction unmatched. The length of the CDR3 is 15 residues.

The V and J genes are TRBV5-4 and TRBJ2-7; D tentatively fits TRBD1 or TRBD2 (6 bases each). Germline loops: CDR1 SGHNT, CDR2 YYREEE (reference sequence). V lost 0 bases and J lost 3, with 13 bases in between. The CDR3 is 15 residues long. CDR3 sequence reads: CASSLDRGPNYEQYF. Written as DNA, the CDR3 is TGTGCCAGCAGCTTGGATCGGGGGCCCAACTACGAGCAGTACTTC.

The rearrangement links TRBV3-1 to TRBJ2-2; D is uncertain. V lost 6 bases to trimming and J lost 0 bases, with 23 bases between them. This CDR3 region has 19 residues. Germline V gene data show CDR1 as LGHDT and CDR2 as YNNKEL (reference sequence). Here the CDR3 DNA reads TGTGCCAGCAGTTTAGACGCGTCGTGGGATGTAGCGAACACCGGGGAGCTGTTTTTT. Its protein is CASSLDASWDVANTGELFF.

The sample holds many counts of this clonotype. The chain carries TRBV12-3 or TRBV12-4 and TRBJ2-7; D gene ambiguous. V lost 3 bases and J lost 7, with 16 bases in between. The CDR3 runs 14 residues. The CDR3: CASSFLSGTGEQYF. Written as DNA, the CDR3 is TGTGCCAGCAGTTTCTTGTCGGGTACGGGTGAGCAGTACTTC.

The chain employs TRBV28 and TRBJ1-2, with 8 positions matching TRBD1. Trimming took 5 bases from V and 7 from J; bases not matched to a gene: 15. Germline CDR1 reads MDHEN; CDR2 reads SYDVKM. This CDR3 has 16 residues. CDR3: CASSLPLGRGQRGYTF. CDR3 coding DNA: TGTGCCAGCAGTCTTCCCCTTGGCAGGGGGCAACGTGGCTACACCTTC.

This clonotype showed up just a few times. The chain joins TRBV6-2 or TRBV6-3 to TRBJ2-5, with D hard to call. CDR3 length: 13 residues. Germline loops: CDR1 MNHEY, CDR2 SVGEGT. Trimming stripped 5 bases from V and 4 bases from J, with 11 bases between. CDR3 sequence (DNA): TGTGCCAGCAGTAAGCGTGTGGGAGAGACCCAGTACTTC. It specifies CASSKRVGETQYF.

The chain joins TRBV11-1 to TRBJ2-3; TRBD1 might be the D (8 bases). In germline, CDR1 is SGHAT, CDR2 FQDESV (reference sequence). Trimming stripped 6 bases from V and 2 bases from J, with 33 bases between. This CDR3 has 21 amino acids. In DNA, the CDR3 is TGTGCCAGCAGTGGGCCCGGGACAGGTGAAAGGCGGGAGAGTCACACAGATACGCAGTATTTT. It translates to CASSGPGTGERRESHTDTQYF.

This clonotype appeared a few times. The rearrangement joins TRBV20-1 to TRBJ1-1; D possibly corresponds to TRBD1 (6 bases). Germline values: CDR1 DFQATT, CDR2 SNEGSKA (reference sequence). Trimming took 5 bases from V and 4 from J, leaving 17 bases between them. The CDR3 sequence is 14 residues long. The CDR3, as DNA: TGCAGTGCTCACCCACCACAGGGTTTCACTGAAGCTTTCTTT. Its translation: CSAHPPQGFTEAFF.

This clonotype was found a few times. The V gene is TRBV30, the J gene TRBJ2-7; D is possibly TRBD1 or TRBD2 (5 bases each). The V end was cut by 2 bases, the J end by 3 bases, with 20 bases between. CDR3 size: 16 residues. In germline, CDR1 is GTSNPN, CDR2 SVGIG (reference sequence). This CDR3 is CAWSPRGRDDRYEQYF. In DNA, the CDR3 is TGTGCCTGGAGTCCTCGAGGAAGGGACGATCGCTACGAGCAGTACTTC.

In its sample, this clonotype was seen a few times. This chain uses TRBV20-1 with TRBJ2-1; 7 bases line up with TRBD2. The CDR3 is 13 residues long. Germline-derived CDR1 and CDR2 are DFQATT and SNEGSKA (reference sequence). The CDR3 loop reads CSAWGGLDNEQFF. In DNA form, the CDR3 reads TGCAGCGCCTGGGGCGGACTAGACAATGAGCAGTTCTTC.

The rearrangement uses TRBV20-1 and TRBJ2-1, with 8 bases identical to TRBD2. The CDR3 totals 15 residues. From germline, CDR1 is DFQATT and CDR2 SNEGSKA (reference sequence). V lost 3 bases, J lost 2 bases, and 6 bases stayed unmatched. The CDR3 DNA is TGCAGTGCTAGCGGTCTAGCGGGCACCTACAATGAGCAGTTCTTC. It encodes CSASGLAGTYNEQFF.

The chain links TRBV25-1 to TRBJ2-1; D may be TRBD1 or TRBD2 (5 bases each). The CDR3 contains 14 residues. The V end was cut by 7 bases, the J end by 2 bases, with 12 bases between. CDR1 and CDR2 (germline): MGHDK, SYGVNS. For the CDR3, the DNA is TGTGCCAGCACCGATGGGGGAACCTACAATGAGCAGTTCTTC. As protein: CASTDGGTYNEQFF.

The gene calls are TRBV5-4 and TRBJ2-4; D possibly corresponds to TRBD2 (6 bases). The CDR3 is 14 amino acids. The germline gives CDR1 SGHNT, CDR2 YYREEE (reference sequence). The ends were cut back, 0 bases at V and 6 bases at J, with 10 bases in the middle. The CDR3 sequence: CASSLEAGSNIQYF. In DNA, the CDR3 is TGTGCCAGCAGCTTGGAGGCGGGATCAAACATTCAGTACTTC.

CDR3 in DNA: TGTGCCAGCAGTTACCTGGCTCCGGGACGCGGTGACCGTAACTATGGCTACACCTTC. It yields the protein CASSYLAPGRGDRNYGYTF. The chain combines TRBV6-5 with TRBJ1-2; possibly TRBD1 for D (5 bases). This CDR3 comprises 19 residues. Germline loops: CDR1 MNHEY, CDR2 SVGAGI. With 2 bases removed from V and 1 base from J, the gap between germline ends came to 23 bases.

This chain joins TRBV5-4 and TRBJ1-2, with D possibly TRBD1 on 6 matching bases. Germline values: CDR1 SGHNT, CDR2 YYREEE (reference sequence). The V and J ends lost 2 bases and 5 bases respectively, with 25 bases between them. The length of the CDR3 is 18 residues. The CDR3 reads CASSFGKEYRVDFYGYTF. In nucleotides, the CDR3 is TGTGCCAGCAGCTTCGGAAAGGAATACAGGGTGGATTTTTATGGCTACACCTTC.

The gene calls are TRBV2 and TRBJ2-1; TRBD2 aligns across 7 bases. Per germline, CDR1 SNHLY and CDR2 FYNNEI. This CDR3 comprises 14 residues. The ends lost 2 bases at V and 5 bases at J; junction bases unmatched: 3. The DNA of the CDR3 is TGTGCCAGCAGTGAAAAACTAGCGAACAATGAGCAGTTCTTC. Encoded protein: CASSEKLANNEQFF. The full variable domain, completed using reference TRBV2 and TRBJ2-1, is EPEVTQTPSHQVTQMGQEVILRCVPISNHLYFYWYRQILGQKVEFLVSFYNNEISEKSEIFDDQFSVERPDGSNFTLKIRSTKLEDSAMYFCASSEKLANNEQFFGPGTRLTVL.

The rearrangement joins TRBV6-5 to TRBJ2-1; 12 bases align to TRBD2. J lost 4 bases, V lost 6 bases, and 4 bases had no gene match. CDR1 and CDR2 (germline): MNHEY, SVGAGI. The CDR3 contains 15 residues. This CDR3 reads CASRLTSGGYNEQFF. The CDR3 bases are TGTGCCAGCAGACTTACTAGCGGGGGGTACAATGAGCAGTTCTTC.

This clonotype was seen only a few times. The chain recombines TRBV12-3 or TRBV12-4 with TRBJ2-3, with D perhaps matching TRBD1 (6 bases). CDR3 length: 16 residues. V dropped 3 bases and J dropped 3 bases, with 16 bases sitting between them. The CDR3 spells CASSFTGAGVTDTQYF. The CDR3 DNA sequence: TGTGCCAGCAGTTTTACCGGGGCAGGGGTGACAGATACGCAGTATTTT.

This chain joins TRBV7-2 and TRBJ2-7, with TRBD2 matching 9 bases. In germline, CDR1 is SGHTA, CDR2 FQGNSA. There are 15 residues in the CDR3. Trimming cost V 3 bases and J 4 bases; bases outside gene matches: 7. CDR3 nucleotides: TGTGCCAGCAGCTTGGCGGGACTAGCCACTTACGAGCAGTACTTC. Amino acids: CASSLAGLATYEQYF.

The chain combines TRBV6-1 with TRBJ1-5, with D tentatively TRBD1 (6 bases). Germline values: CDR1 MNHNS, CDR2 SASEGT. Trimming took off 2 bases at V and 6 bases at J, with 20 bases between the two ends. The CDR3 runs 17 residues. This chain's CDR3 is CASSESGGYLRAQPQHF. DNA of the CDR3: TGTGCCAGCAGTGAAAGCGGGGGCTACCTTAGGGCTCAGCCCCAGCATTTT.

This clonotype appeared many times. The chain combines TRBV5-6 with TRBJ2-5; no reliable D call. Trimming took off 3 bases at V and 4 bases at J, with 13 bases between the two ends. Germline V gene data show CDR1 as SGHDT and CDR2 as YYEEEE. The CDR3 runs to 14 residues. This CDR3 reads CASSSLPIGETQYF. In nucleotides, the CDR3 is TGTGCCAGCAGCTCACTCCCCATAGGAGAGACCCAGTACTTC.

DNA for the CDR3: TGCGCCAGCAGCCCAATTTCGGGGGGAAACACCGGGGAGCTGTTTTTT. Translated: CASSPISGGNTGELFF. The chain employs TRBV4-3 and TRBJ2-2; TRBD2 agrees at 7 bases. The ends lost 4 bases at V and 2 bases at J; junction bases unmatched: 7. This CDR3 region has 16 residues. Germline lookup yields CDR1 LGHNA and CDR2 YSLEER.

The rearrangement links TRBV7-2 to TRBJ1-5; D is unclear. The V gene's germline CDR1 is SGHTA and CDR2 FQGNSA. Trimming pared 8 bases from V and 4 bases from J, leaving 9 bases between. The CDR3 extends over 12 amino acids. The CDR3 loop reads CASAWENQPQHF. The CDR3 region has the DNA TGTGCCAGCGCGTGGGAAAATCAGCCCCAGCATTTT.

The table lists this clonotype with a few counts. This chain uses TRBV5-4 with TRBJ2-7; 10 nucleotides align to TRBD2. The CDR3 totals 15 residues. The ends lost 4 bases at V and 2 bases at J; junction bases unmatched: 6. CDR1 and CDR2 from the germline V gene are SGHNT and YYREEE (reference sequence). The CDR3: CASSSSSGGPYEQYF. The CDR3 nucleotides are TGTGCCAGCAGCAGCTCTAGCGGGGGACCCTACGAGCAGTACTTC.

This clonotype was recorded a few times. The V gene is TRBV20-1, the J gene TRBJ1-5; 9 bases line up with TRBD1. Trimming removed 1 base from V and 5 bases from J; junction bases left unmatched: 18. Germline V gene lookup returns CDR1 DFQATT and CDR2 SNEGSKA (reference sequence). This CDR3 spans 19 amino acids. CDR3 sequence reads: CSARGNAFGQGIMYQPQHF. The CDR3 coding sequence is TGCAGTGCTAGAGGAAATGCGTTCGGACAGGGGATTATGTATCAGCCCCAGCATTTT.

The CDR3 loop is CASIRAWIGNTEAFF. The CDR3 nucleotides read TGTGCCAGCATTCGAGCCTGGATTGGGAACACTGAAGCTTTCTTT. The chain has TRBV12-3 or TRBV12-4 and TRBJ1-1; unclear D gene. The CDR3 length is 15 residues. Deletions cut 7 bases from V and 1 base from J, with 16 bases between.

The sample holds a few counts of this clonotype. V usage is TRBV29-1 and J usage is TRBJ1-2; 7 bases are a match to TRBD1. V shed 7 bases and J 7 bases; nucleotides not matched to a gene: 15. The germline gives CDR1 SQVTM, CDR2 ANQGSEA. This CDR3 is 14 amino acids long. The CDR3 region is CSASLPTGRSGYTF. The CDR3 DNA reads TGCAGCGCAAGCCTACCGACAGGGAGGAGTGGCTACACCTTC.